What follows are 25 T cell receptor beta chains derived from one specimen sequenced in a study of Ad26.COV2.S vaccination and SARS-CoV-2 variants. Profiled with immunoSEQ multiplex PCR; TCRdb holds only in-frame clones, not every one. The table includes 400,000 to 450,000 clones, more than 80% detected once. Treatment of the sample: approximately 18 received Ad26.COV2.S at low or high dose, single or two shots; a few received placebo; per-sample allocation not given. Samples were taken on day 63 after the first vaccine or placebo injection. The source material was peripheral blood, sampled in a trial of Ad26.COV2.S vaccine versus placebo. The receptor source for this set is a person between 18 and 59 years old who received the Ad26.COV2.S COVID-19 vaccine or a placebo.

This clone has just a few counts. This chain links TRBV19 with TRBJ2-2; TRBD1 matches 7 bases. The germline V gene has CDR1 LNHDA and CDR2 SQIVND (reference sequence). This CDR3 comprises 13 residues. V lost 7 bases, J lost 7 bases, and 6 bases stayed unmatched. The CDR3 spells CASTDRAGGELFF. The CDR3 DNA reads as TGTGCCAGTACCGACAGGGCGGGCGGGGAGCTGTTTTTT.

In its sample, this clone was seen a few times. The J gene is TRBJ1-4, the V gene TRBV11-2; a weak D match, TRBD1 (5 bases). This CDR3 has 13 residues. CDR1 SGHAT and CDR2 FQNNGV come from the germline V gene. V lost 8 bases and J 6 bases, leaving 13 bases between the germline ends. The CDR3: CASGIQADEKLFF. The CDR3 DNA sequence: TGTGCCAGCGGCATACAGGCGGATGAAAAACTGTTTTTT.

This clone was detected once. The J gene is TRBJ2-7, the V gene TRBV28, with 13 positions matching TRBD2. Germline CDR1 and CDR2: MDHEN and SYDVKM. This CDR3 is 24 amino acids long. V dropped 8 bases and J dropped 1; count of bases not matched to a gene: 32. The DNA for the CDR3 is TGTGCCAGCTCTCTTTCGACCCTTTGGACTAGCGGGAGCGGTTTGGGGAAACCTTCCTACGAGCAGTACTTC. This translates into CASSLSTLWTSGSGLGKPSYEQYF. Using reference TRBV28 and TRBJ2-7 for the parts outside the CDR3, the full variable domain is DVKVTQSSRYLVKRTGEKVFLECVQDMDHENMFWYRQDPGLGLRLIYFSYDVKMKEKGDIPEGYSVSREKKERFSLILESASTNQTSMYLCASSLSTLWTSGSGLGKPSYEQYFGPGTRLTVT.

This clone was seen a single time. This chain uses TRBV19 with TRBJ2-2; D is possibly TRBD2 (5 bases). The V and J ends lost 5 bases and 4 bases respectively, with 14 bases between them. Germline V gives CDR1 LNHDA, CDR2 SQIVND (reference sequence). The CDR3 has 15 amino acids. CDR3 coding DNA: TGTGCCAGTAGTCCCCGGACTGTCTCCACCGGGGAGCTGTTTTTT. Translating it yields CASSPRTVSTGELFF.

This clone came up once. The chain has TRBV2 and TRBJ2-2; D is possibly TRBD2 (6 bases). This CDR3 has 14 amino acids. Germline CDR1 reads SNHLY; CDR2 reads FYNNEI. V was trimmed by 5 bases and J by 3 bases, leaving 10 bases between them. The CDR3 DNA reads TGTGCCAGCAGTCCTGGGGGGTACACCGGGGAGCTGTTTTTT. Residues: CASSPGGYTGELFF. Drawing the rest from reference TRBV2 and TRBJ2-2, the complete variable domain is EPEVTQTPSHQVTQMGQEVILRCVPISNHLYFYWYRQILGQKVEFLVSFYNNEISEKSEIFDDQFSVERPDGSNFTLKIRSTKLEDSAMYFCASSPGGYTGELFFGEGSRLTVL.

This clone was picked up a small number of times. This sequence joins TRBV11-2 and TRBJ1-1; a weak D match, TRBD1 (5 bases). The CDR3 loop spans 14 amino acids. The germline gives CDR1 SGHAT, CDR2 FQNNGV. The V and J ends lost 1 base and 7 bases respectively, with 13 bases between them. The CDR3 region is CASSLGPGQGEAFF. CDR3 in DNA: TGTGCCAGCAGCTTAGGACCGGGCCAGGGTGAAGCTTTCTTT.

The chain is built from TRBV6-2 or TRBV6-3 and TRBJ2-7; TRBD1 might be the D (5 bases). The CDR3 is made up of 13 amino acids. Trimming pared 2 bases from V and 3 bases from J, leaving 8 bases between. CDR1 MNHEY and CDR2 SVGEGT come from the germline V gene. The CDR3 loop is CASSYQGFYEQYF. The CDR3 DNA sequence: TGTGCCAGCAGTTACCAGGGTTTCTACGAGCAGTACTTC.

V is TRBV2 and J is TRBJ2-1; D gene ambiguous. This CDR3 is built from 13 residues. Germline V CDR1 and CDR2: SNHLY, FYNNEI. Trimming stripped 8 bases from V and 8 bases from J, with 16 bases between. The CDR3 DNA is TGTGCCAGCTGGAGCAGCCTAGACCATGAGCAGTTCTTC. It is translated as CASWSSLDHEQFF.

There are a few counts of this clone. The chain recombines TRBV6-5 with TRBJ1-2; D is unclear. V shed 2 bases and J shed 4 bases, with 8 bases lying between them. The germline gives CDR1 MNHEY, CDR2 SVGAGI. The CDR3 loop spans 13 amino acids. The CDR3 region is CASSYTGGYGYTF. The CDR3 DNA reads as TGTGCCAGCAGTTACACGGGTGGCTATGGCTACACCTTC.

The chain joins TRBV27 to TRBJ1-1, with D unresolved. CDR1 is MNHEY and CDR2 is SMNVEV in the germline V gene (reference sequence). The CDR3 is made up of 15 amino acids. V was trimmed by 6 bases and J by 5 bases, leaving 19 bases between them. In DNA, the CDR3 is TGTGCCAGCAGACTCCGATCCGGCTTAAGGACTGAAGCTTTCTTT. Protein: CASRLRSGLRTEAFF.

The chain couples TRBV12-5 to TRBJ2-2; 8 bases are shared with TRBD2. The germline V gene has CDR1 LGHNT and CDR2 FRNRAP. This CDR3 comprises 17 residues. Trimming at V came to 3 bases and at J to 2 bases, leaving 8 bases not matched to a gene. CDR3 DNA sequence: TGTGCTAGTGGTTTCCAAGCCAGCGGGAGCAACACCGGGGAGCTGTTTTTT. As protein: CASGFQASGSNTGELFF.

As concerns this clone: This specimen includes other DNA sequences encoding the same CDR3. This chain links TRBV7-2 with TRBJ1-1; maybe TRBD1 (6 bases). V was clipped by 5 bases and J by 11 bases, with 12 bases between them. This CDR3 spans 11 amino acids. Germline V gene lookup returns CDR1 SGHTA and CDR2 FQGNSA. CDR3 sequence: CASSPGGAAFF. Written as DNA, the CDR3 is TGTGCCAGCAGCCCCGGGGGGGCGGCTTTCTTT.

The CDR3 loop reads CASSLERGSLSYEQYF. The CDR3 DNA is TGTGCCAGCAGCTTAGAGAGAGGGAGTCTTTCCTACGAGCAGTACTTC. This rearrangement joins TRBV7-9 to TRBJ2-7; TRBD2 is a possible D gene (5 bases). The CDR3 covers 16 residues. Germline V gives CDR1 SEHNR, CDR2 FQNEAQ (reference sequence). The V end was cut by 1 base, the J end by 1 base, with 14 bases between.

This rearrangement joins TRBV11-3 to TRBJ2-1; D gene unclear. The CDR3 is 15 amino acids. CDR1 and CDR2 from the germline V gene are SGHNT and YENEEA. V was clipped by 3 bases and J by 3 bases, with 12 bases between them. CDR3 sequence reads: CASSLERSYYNEQFF. In DNA, the CDR3 is TGTGCCAGCAGCTTGGAACGATCTTACTACAATGAGCAGTTCTTC.

The rearrangement uses TRBV24-1 and TRBJ2-1, with 16 bases identical to TRBD2. After removal of 4 bases from V and 0 bases from J, the junction contained 11 bases not matched to a gene. Germline values: CDR1 KGHDR, CDR2 SFDVKD. The CDR3 loop spans 21 amino acids. The CDR3: CATSDPPGTSGRAHSYNEQFF. The CDR3 region has the DNA TGTGCCACCAGTGACCCCCCCGGGACTAGCGGGAGGGCCCACTCCTACAATGAGCAGTTCTTC.

This rearrangement joins TRBV27 to TRBJ1-1; the D is unclear. Germline V gene lookup returns CDR1 MNHEY and CDR2 SMNVEV (reference sequence). The V gene lost 0 bases and the J gene lost 1 base, with 9 bases spanning the gap. There are 15 residues in the CDR3. CDR3 DNA: TGTGCCAGCAGTTTATCGGGCCAGCAGAACACTGAAGCTTTCTTT. Encoded protein: CASSLSGQQNTEAFF.

V usage is TRBV27 and J usage is TRBJ2-7; D is unresolved. The CDR3 loop spans 13 amino acids. In germline, CDR1 is MNHEY, CDR2 SMNVEV (reference sequence). Trimming took 6 bases from V and 3 from J, leaving 12 bases between them. Here the CDR3 reads CASRDSILYEQYF. CDR3 nucleotide sequence: TGTGCCAGCAGAGATAGCATTCTCTACGAGCAGTACTTC.

This clone was observed a single time. The chain uses TRBV4-3 and TRBJ2-7, with 15 nucleotides matching TRBD2. The V gene end was trimmed by 3 bases and the J gene end by 4 bases; junction bases not matched to a gene: 4. Germline V gene data show CDR1 as LGHNA and CDR2 as YSLEER. The CDR3 loop spans 16 amino acids. The CDR3 region is CASSHLGTSGRYEQYF. In DNA, the CDR3 is TGCGCCAGCAGCCACCTGGGGACTAGCGGGAGGTACGAGCAGTACTTC.

J is TRBJ1-1 and V is TRBV7-9; no reliable D call. CDR1 and CDR2 from the germline V gene are SEHNR and FQNEAQ (reference sequence). The ends were cut back, 2 bases at V and 3 bases at J, with 10 bases in the middle. The CDR3 totals 14 residues. In DNA, the CDR3 is TGTGCCAGCAGCTTACGTGGGGTTGACACTGAAGCTTTCTTT. This codes for CASSLRGVDTEAFF.

V is TRBV29-1 and J is TRBJ1-4; D gene unclear. CDR1 is SQVTM, CDR2 ANQGSEA, per germline. The CDR3 covers 12 residues. V was shortened by 4 bases and J by 7 bases, with 10 bases between the two germline ends. The CDR3 sequence: CSVAQMGEKLFF. The CDR3 DNA sequence: TGCAGCGTTGCCCAAATGGGTGAAAAACTGTTTTTT.

The chain recombines TRBV6-2 or TRBV6-3 with TRBJ2-2, with TRBD2 matching over 8 bases. Germline V lookup: CDR1 MNHEY, CDR2 SVGEGT. The CDR3 contains 17 residues. J gave up 4 bases and V 6 bases, and 13 bases lay outside the gene matches. CDR3 in DNA: TGTGCCAGCAGCCCACCCCCACTAGCGGACACCACCGGGGAGCTGTTTTTT. Its translation: CASSPPPLADTTGELFF.

Concerning this clone: This CDR3 is also generated by other DNA sequences in the sample. The genes are TRBV7-9 and TRBJ2-5, with no clear D. The CDR3 consists of 12 residues. The V end lost 3 bases, the J end lost 5 bases, and 7 bases lay between the germline ends. CDR1 is SEHNR and CDR2 is FQNEAQ in the germline V gene (reference sequence). The CDR3 sequence is CASSLVGETQYF. CDR3 DNA: TGTGCCAGCAGCTTGGTTGGGGAGACCCAGTACTTC.

The chain uses TRBV29-1 and TRBJ2-3; D is possibly TRBD2 (6 bases). The germline V gene has CDR1 SQVTM and CDR2 ANQGSEA. V lost 1 base to trimming and J lost 2 bases, with 10 bases between them. The CDR3 contains 14 residues. The CDR3 here is CSVEGGLFTDTQYF. For the CDR3, the DNA is TGCAGCGTTGAAGGGGGACTCTTCACAGATACGCAGTATTTT.

The rearrangement joins TRBV11-2 to TRBJ2-1; TRBD2 aligns across 7 bases. The CDR3 consists of 15 residues. Germline CDR1 is SGHAT and CDR2 is FQNNGV. The V and J ends lost 3 bases and 2 bases, in that order; junction bases with no gene match: 4. CDR3 coding DNA: TGTGCCAGCAGCTTCGCTAGCGGTCCCTACAATGAGCAGTTCTTC. Protein sequence: CASSFASGPYNEQFF.

The J gene is TRBJ1-4, the V gene TRBV4-3; TRBD1 agrees at 7 bases. The CDR3 runs 15 residues. From germline, CDR1 is LGHNA and CDR2 YSLEER. V shed 1 base and J 5 bases; nucleotides not matched to a gene: 4. CDR3 in DNA: TGCGCCAGCAGCCAAGCCGGGACAGACAATGAAAAACTGTTTTTT. This translates into CASSQAGTDNEKLFF.